This T cell receptor (beta chain) was sequenced during a study of somatic mutations in cytotoxic T cells in rheumatoid arthritis. Profiling relied on immunoSEQ multiplex PCR, and the TCRdb table lists in-frame clones only, not all of them. The profile shows tens of thousands of clones, about 80% of them singletons. Germline CDR1 LNHDA, CDR2 SQIVND (reference sequence). This CDR3 region has 14 residues. V lost 3 bases, J lost 5 bases, and 12 bases lay in between. Findings of the study overall: In rheumatoid arthritis patients, unlike healthy controls, CD8+ clonality rose with age.

Notes on this clone: Antigen: not known.

By positive magnetic bead selection, CD4+ and CD8+ cells were isolated, and their purity was checked by flow cytometry. The source is an adult with rheumatoid arthritis. The sequenced material came from CD8+ T cells sorted from blood. The chain combines TRBV19 with TRBJ2-3; D might be TRBD2 (6 bases). The CDR3 loop reads CASSMLLARDTQYF. CDR3 bases: TGTGCCAGTAGTATGTTACTAGCAAGAGATACGCAGTATTTT. Together with reference TRBV19 and TRBJ2-3, the CDR3 gives the full variable domain: DGGITQSPKYLFRKEGQNVTLSCEQNLNHDAMYWYRQDPGQGLRLIYYSQIVNDFQKGDIAEGYSVSREKKESFPLTVTSAQKNPTAFYLCASSMLLARDTQYFGPGTRLTVL.